The rows below give T cell receptor beta chains drawn from one sample of a study of response to subunit inactivated influenza vaccine. A single record per CDR3 protein comes from TCRdb applying MiXCR to the RT-PCR reads. Of hundreds of thousands of distinct CDR3 sequences in the sample, 9.5% to 12% were seen once. Sequenced material: PBMCs from blood, taken 40 to 50 days after vaccination. The source is a man between 45 and 60 years old who received an inactivated influenza vaccine. Each CDR3 is given with its conserved first and last residue. A D gene is named only where the DNA matches it firmly. Expanded clones are given a class, and other clones once, few, many or no size at all.

size	J	D	V	CDR3	DNA
.	TRBJ2-1	.	TRBV12-3/TRBV12-4	CASSSLGAGSEQFF	TGTGCCAGCAGTTCCCTCGGGGCAGGGAGTGAGCAGTTCTTC
many	TRBJ2-1	.	TRBV12-3/TRBV12-4	CASSLRRTYNEQFF	TGTGCCAGCAGTTTACGCAGGACCTACAATGAGCAGTTCTTC
.	TRBJ2-5	TRBD1	TRBV6-1	CASSGGTGGKMTQYF	TGTGCCAGCAGTGGAGGGACAGGGGGGAAGATGACCCAGTACTTC
.	TRBJ1-1	.	TRBV12-3/TRBV12-4	CASSLSGGRGTEAFF	TGTGCCAGCAGTTTATCTGGGGGGAGAGGCACTGAAGCTTTCTTT
few	TRBJ2-7	TRBD2	TRBV7-6	CASSLATSGRYEQYF	TGTGCCAGCAGCTTAGCGACTAGCGGGAGATACGAGCAGTACTTC
few	TRBJ2-4	.	TRBV9	CASSGRGDILAKNIQYF	TGTGCCAGCAGCGGAAGGGGAGACATTTTAGCCAAAAACATTCAGTACTTC
.	TRBJ2-7	TRBD1	TRBV11-2	CASSLVGQGALSLRGQYF	TGTGCCAGCAGCTTAGTTGGGCAGGGGGCCCTCTCTTTACGAGGGCAGTACTTC
.	TRBJ2-1	TRBD1	TRBV7-9	CASSDQPGQRNNEQFF	TGTGCCAGCAGCGACCAACCGGGACAGAGGAACAATGAGCAGTTCTTC
many	TRBJ2-2	.	TRBV5-1	CASSSSVSTGELFF	.
many	TRBJ2-1	TRBD2	TRBV4-2	CASSQGTSSYNEQFF	TGTGCCAGCAGCCAAGGGACTAGCTCCTACAATGAGCAGTTCTTC
few	TRBJ2-1	.	TRBV2	CASSDRAGNNEQFF	TGTGCCAGCAGTGATCGGGCAGGGAACAATGAGCAGTTCTTC
.	TRBJ2-1	.	TRBV24-1	CATSDPGTDSYNEQFF	TGTGCCACCAGTGATCCCGGGACTGACTCCTACAATGAGCAGTTCTTC
once	TRBJ2-1	.	TRBV21-1	CASSKGRSEENEQFF	TGTGCCAGCAGCAAAGGCAGGTCCGAAGAGAATGAGCAGTTCTTC
many	TRBJ1-5	.	TRBV9	CASGDPHQPQHF	TGTGCCAGCGGAGACCCCCATCAGCCCCAGCATTTT
few	TRBJ1-5	.	TRBV7-9	CASSPGLTGRQHF	TGTGCCAGCAGCCCCGGGCTTACAGGTCGCCAGCATTTT
many	TRBJ1-1	.	TRBV5-1	CASSLGENTEAFF	TGTGCCAGCAGCCTGGGGGAGAACACTGAAGCTTTCTTT
.	TRBJ2-1	TRBD1	TRBV11-1	CASTPGQGNSDEQFF	TGTGCCAGCACGCCGGGACAGGGAAATTCGGATGAGCAGTTCTTC